This TCR beta chain appears in the sequencing data of a study of beta chain features in type 1 diabetes. Study-level points and caveats: Among patients with Type 1 diabetes, TCRB CDR3s were moderately but significantly shorter in every one of the four CD4+ subsets.

This clone was seen a few times. What it binds is unknown. Expressed TCRB transcripts were sequenced because the isolated RNA had all been reverse transcribed beforehand. Libraries were prepared by immunoSEQ multiplex PCR; TCRdb keeps only in-frame clonotypes and omits some of them. The data hold around 280,000 clones, with 15% observed a single time. Sequenced sample: naive CD4+ T cells from blood. The TCR comes from a man between 18 and 29 years old with type 1 diabetes.

In DNA form, the CDR3 reads TGTGCCAGCAGCTCCTATCAGACAGGGGACATTCAGTACTTC. Amino acids: CASSSYQTGDIQYF. The chain joins TRBV7-8 to TRBJ2-4; TRBD1 agrees at 8 bases. V shed 4 bases, J shed 8 bases, and the junction held 7 bases outside the gene matches. CDR3 length: 14 residues. Germline assignment: CDR1 SGHVS and CDR2 FQNEAQ.